Listed below are T cell receptor beta chains from one sample, sequenced in a study of control samples from healthy donors and cancer patients. Sequencing was performed with immunoSEQ multiplex PCR; in TCRdb, only in-frame clones are kept and a portion is missing. The data contain around 250,000 clones, over 75% of them singletons. Sequencing used PBMCs. The receptors shown here come from a woman aged 55-75 years with lung cancer. Each CDR3 is given with its conserved first and last residue. D genes are given only for firm matches. Rows give clone size only sometimes, using once, few, many, or a class for an expanded clone.

- | TRBJ1-1 | - | TRBV2 | CASRLLGSGTEAFF | TGTGCCAGCAGACTACTAGGGTCTGGGACTGAAGCTTTCTTT
TRBD1 | TRBJ2-3 | - | TRBV5-1 | CASSVGTVTDTQYF | TGCGCCAGCAGCGTAGGGACAGTCACAGATACGCAGTATTTT
- | TRBJ2-7 | - | TRBV5-6 | CASSRTAYEQYF | TGTGCCAGCAGCCGGACAGCCTACGAGCAGTACTTC
- | TRBJ1-5 | - | TRBV16 | CASSHPQGDQPQHF | TGTGCCAGCAGCCACCCACAGGGTGATCAGCCCCAGCATTTT
TRBD2 | TRBJ2-1 | - | TRBV9 | CASSAAGLAGGIVQQFF | TGTGCCAGCAGCGCGGCTGGACTAGCGGGAGGAATAGTCCAGCAGTTCTTC
- | TRBJ2-2 | - | TRBV9 | CASTAPGQNTGELFF | TGTGCCAGCACGGCCCCGGGACAGAACACCGGGGAGCTGTTTTTT
- | TRBJ2-1 | - | TRBV2 | CASSESRLTYNEQFF | TGTGCCAGCAGTGAAAGCAGGCTAACCTACAATGAGCAGTTCTTC
TRBD1 | TRBJ1-2 | - | TRBV4-1 | CASSHGTANYGYTF | TGCGCCAGCAGCCACGGGACAGCGAACTATGGCTACACCTTC
- | TRBJ2-2 | - | TRBV9 | CASSVEGLPTGELFF | TGTGCCAGCAGCGTAGAAGGACTGCCTACCGGGGAGCTGTTTTTT
TRBD1 | TRBJ1-2 | once | TRBV28 | CASRRQGTNYGYTF | TGTGCCAGCAGGCGACAGGGAACTAACTATGGCTACACCTTC
- | TRBJ1-1 | - | TRBV7-6 | CASSLVSGVNTEAFF | TGTGCCAGCAGCTTAGTATCGGGGGTGAACACTGAAGCTTTCTTT
TRBD2 | TRBJ2-1 | - | TRBV5-1 | CASSLAAGGRYNEQFF | TGCGCCAGCAGCTTGGCCGCGGGAGGTCGCTACAATGAGCAGTTCTTC
- | TRBJ2-7 | - | TRBV7-2 | CASSKVGQPFGSEQYF | TGTGCCAGCAGCAAAGTGGGCCAGCCCTTTGGGAGCGAGCAGTACTTC
TRBD1 | TRBJ2-1 | - | TRBV5-1 | CASSLGQGVDEQFF | TGCGCCAGCAGCTTGGGGCAGGGGGTGGATGAGCAGTTCTTC
TRBD1 | TRBJ2-7 | - | TRBV19 | CASRDPGQATYEQYF | TGTGCCAGTAGGGATCCGGGACAGGCCACCTACGAGCAGTACTTC
- | TRBJ1-5 | - | TRBV19 | CASSNGGTLGQPQHF | TGTGCCAGTAGTAACGGGGGAACTCTGGGTCAGCCCCAGCATTTT
- | TRBJ2-7 | - | TRBV21-1 | CASSKVIRARDEQYF | TGTGCCAGCAGCAAAGTCATCCGGGCGCGGGACGAGCAGTACTTC
- | TRBJ1-1 | - | TRBV6-6 | CATQLEGGLAFF | TGTGCCACCCAACTCGAGGGGGGTTTAGCTTTCTTT
TRBD2 | TRBJ2-1 | - | TRBV5-4 | CASSRGEGIYNEQFF | TGTGCCAGCAGCCGGGGGGAGGGGATCTACAATGAGCAGTTCTTC
TRBD1 | TRBJ1-2 | - | TRBV19 | CASRSYPQGAGNYGYTF | TGTGCCAGTAGGAGCTACCCCCAGGGGGCGGGGAACTATGGCTACACCTTC
- | TRBJ1-5 | - | TRBV3-1/TRBV3-2 | CASSQDLGEFGQPQHF | TGTGCCAGCAGCCAAGATCTCGGGGAGTTTGGTCAGCCCCAGCATTTT
- | TRBJ2-7 | - | TRBV11-3 | CASSLGGGLSYEQYF | TGTGCCAGCAGCTTAGGCGGGGGCCTCTCCTACGAGCAGTACTTC
- | TRBJ2-3 | - | TRBV12-3/TRBV12-4 | CASSLGVGTQYF | TGTGCCAGCAGTTTAGGAGTAGGTACGCAGTATTTT
- | TRBJ1-1 | - | TRBV2 | CASSELDEAFF | TGTGCCAGCAGTGAACTGGATGAAGCTTTCTTT
- | TRBJ2-7 | few | TRBV14 | CASSQIMGEQYF | TGTGCCAGCAGCCAGATTATGGGCGAGCAGTACTTC
TRBD1 | TRBJ2-5 | - | TRBV6-1 | CASSEALGGGKTQYF | TGTGCCAGCAGTGAAGCGCTAGGGGGCGGAAAGACCCAGTACTTC
- | TRBJ1-5 | - | TRBV7-9 | CASSLAGKQLSNQPQHF | TGTGCCAGCAGCTTAGCGGGGAAACAGCTTAGCAATCAGCCCCAGCATTTT
- | TRBJ1-1 | - | TRBV6-5 | CASTDSVNTEAFF | TGTGCCAGCACCGATAGCGTGAACACTGAAGCTTTCTTT